This TCR beta chain was profiled in a study of cytomegalovirus exposure and HLA in healthy donors. Study-level results: After further analysis at a later stage, 16,951 TCR beta sequences were associated with HLA alleles at 0.05 false discovery rate.

Primers for the PCR totalled 60 Vbeta and 13 Jbeta. TCRdb keeps only in-frame clones here, not all; method: immunoSEQ multiplex PCR. This sample has over 150,000 clones, with about 72% found just once. The CDR3 has 14 amino acids. Germline trimming cut 3 bases from V and 7 bases from J; bases unmatched to any gene: 9. In germline, CDR1 is LNHDA, CDR2 SQIVND (reference sequence). Comment on this clone: As yet, its antigen is unknown.

Sequencing used PBMCs. V and J are TRBV19 and TRBJ2-7; TRBD1 matches 7 bases. The TCR sequence derives from a man aged 30 to 45 in good health and CMV-seropositive. As DNA, the CDR3 is TGTGCCAGTAGTATTGGGACAGTCCCTAGAGAGCAGTACTTC. It specifies CASSIGTVPREQYF.